One sample yielded the 4 T cell receptor beta chains listed below, sequenced in a study of cytomegalovirus exposure and HLA in healthy donors. Use of 60 Vbeta and 13 Jbeta primers characterized the PCR. Generated by immunoSEQ multiplex PCR, the TCRdb table keeps only in-frame clones and is missing some. The table shows some 82,000 clones, with roughly 83% occurring only once. The specimen was PBMCs. Receptors were obtained from a woman aged 45-60 years in good health and CMV-seronegative.

J is TRBJ1-1 and V is TRBV6-6; TRBD1 matches 7 bases. This CDR3 is 16 amino acids long. CDR1 MNHNY and CDR2 SVGAGI come from the germline V gene (reference sequence). The junction had 9 bases not matched to a gene; V was cut back by 5 bases and J by 0 bases. The DNA for the CDR3 is TGTGCCAGCAGTCGGGACAGTCAGGAGTTGAACACTGAAGCTTTCTTT. Amino acid sequence: CASSRDSQELNTEAFF.

In this sample, this clone turned up a few times. As DNA, the CDR3 is TGCGCCAGCAGCTACGACAGGGTTGGCACTGAAGCTTTCTTT. This sequence encodes CASSYDRVGTEAFF. V is TRBV5-1 and J is TRBJ1-1; 7 bases fit TRBD1. The CDR3 extends over 14 amino acids. Trimming removed 3 bases from V and 4 bases from J; junction bases left unmatched: 6. Germline assignment: CDR1 SGHRS and CDR2 YFSETQ.

This clone was seen only a few times. The chain combines TRBV2 with TRBJ2-7; 7 bases align to TRBD1. With V trimmed by 3 bases and J by 4 bases, 6 bases remained unmatched. The germline V gene encodes CDR1 SNHLY and CDR2 FYNNEI. The CDR3 has 14 amino acids. The CDR3 sequence is CASSETGSRYEQYF. CDR3 DNA: TGTGCCAGCAGTGAGACAGGGTCGCGGTACGAGCAGTACTTC. Filled out from reference TRBV2 and TRBJ2-7, the complete variable domain reads EPEVTQTPSHQVTQMGQEVILRCVPISNHLYFYWYRQILGQKVEFLVSFYNNEISEKSEIFDDQFSVERPDGSNFTLKIRSTKLEDSAMYFCASSETGSRYEQYFGPGTRLTVT.

This clone was observed once. This chain uses TRBV14 with TRBJ2-3, with TRBD1 matching over 7 bases. The CDR3 extends over 17 amino acids. Germline V gene lookup returns CDR1 SGHDN and CDR2 FVKESK. V was clipped by 2 bases and J by 2 bases; unmatched bases: 10. The CDR3 protein is CASSQFSGTAPTDTQYF. CDR3 nucleotide sequence: TGTGCCAGCAGCCAATTCTCGGGGACAGCCCCCACAGATACGCAGTATTTT.